This T cell receptor beta chain originates from a study of memory CD8 T cells in hepatitis C reinfection. Measured with immunoSEQ multiplex PCR; TCRdb has only the in-frame clones, and not every one. The sample lists 46,000 or so clones, roughly nine tenths occurring once. Germline trimming cut 0 bases from V and 4 bases from J; bases unmatched to any gene: 5. The CDR3 contains 17 residues. Germline V gene lookup returns CDR1 SGHTA and CDR2 FQGTGA. The time point here: late/post reinfection, 12 to 24 weeks after detection. No in vitro expansion preceded TCR sequencing of the sorted cells. Two donors provided sorted CD3+ CD8+ CD45RO- naive CD8 T cells at all three reinfection time points.

The specimen sequenced was naive CD8+ T cells sorted from blood. This sequence originates from a man between 18 and 35 years old with hepatitis C virus infection. The V and J genes are TRBV7-3 and TRBJ2-1, with 11 positions matching TRBD2. The CDR3 nucleotides are TGTGCCAGCAGCTTAACCCATAGCGGGAGGGGGTACAATGAGCAGTTCTTC. Protein sequence: CASSLTHSGRGYNEQFF.